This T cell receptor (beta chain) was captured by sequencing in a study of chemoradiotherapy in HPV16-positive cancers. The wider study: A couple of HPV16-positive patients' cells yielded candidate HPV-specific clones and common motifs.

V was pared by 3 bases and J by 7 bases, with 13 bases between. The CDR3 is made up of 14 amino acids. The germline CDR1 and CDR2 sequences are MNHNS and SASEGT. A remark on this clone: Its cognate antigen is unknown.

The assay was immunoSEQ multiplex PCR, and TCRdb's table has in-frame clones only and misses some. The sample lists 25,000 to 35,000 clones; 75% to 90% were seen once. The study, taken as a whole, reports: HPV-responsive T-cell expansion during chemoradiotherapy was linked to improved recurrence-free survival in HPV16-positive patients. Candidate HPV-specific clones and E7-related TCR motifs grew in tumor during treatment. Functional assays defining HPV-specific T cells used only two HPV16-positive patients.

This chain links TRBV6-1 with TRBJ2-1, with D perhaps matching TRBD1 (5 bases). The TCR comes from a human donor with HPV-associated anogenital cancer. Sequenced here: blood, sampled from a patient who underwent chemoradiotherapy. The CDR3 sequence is CASSEQGSLNEQFF. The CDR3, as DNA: TGTGCCAGCAGTGAGCAGGGTTCATTGAATGAGCAGTTCTTC.